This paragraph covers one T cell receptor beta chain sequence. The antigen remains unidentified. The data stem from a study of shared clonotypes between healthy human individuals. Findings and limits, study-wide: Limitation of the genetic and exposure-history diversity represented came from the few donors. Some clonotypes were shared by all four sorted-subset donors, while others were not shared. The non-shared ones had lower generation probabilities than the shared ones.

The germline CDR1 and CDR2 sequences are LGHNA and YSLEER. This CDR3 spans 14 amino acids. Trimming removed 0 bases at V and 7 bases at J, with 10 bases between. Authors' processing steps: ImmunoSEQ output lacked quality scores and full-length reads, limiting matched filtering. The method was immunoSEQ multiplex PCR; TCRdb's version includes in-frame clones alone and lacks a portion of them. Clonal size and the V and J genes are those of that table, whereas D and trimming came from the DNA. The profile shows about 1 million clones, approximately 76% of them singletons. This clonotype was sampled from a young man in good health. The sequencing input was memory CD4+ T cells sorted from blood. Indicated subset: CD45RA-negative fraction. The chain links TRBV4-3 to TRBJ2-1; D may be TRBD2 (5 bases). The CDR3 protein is CASSQDLGRNEQFF. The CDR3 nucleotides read TGCGCCAGCAGCCAAGATCTTGGGAGAAATGAGCAGTTCTTC.